These 20 T cell receptor beta chains were sequenced from one sample in a study of post-analysis software for immune sequencing data (dated by TCRdb to the mid-2010s). General findings and caveats noted by the study authors: Roughly 5 TRBV segments, including TRBV5-6, TRBV5-1 and TRBV20-1, were significantly more frequent in patients than controls.

Their cognate antigens are unknown. Library generation was performed with PCR. For sequencing, an Illumina HiSeq 2500 was employed. To reduce PCR and sequencing biases, unique molecular identifiers were built into the TCR beta cDNA libraries. The raw public reads went through TCRdb reprocessing: fastp at Q25, MiXCR clone calling, in-frame beta chains kept. Each entry is one CDR3 protein sequence, shown with its most common DNA and genes. This sample is represented by fewer than 850,000 distinct CDR3 sequences; 25% to 30% of them were singletons. Approximately 0.6% of the sample is taken by the ten largest. The specimen sequenced was blood. These TCRs come from a girl aged 5-17 years with multiple sclerosis.

This chain links TRBV2 with TRBJ1-6; D is unclear. Germline V gene sequence: CDR1 SNHLY, CDR2 FYNNEI. This CDR3 is 13 amino acids long. The V gene lost 6 bases and the J gene lost 6 bases, with 9 bases spanning the gap. The CDR3 reads CASRKDGNSPLHF. CDR3 in DNA: TGTGCCAGCAGGAAGGACGGTAATTCACCCCTCCACTTT.

This clonotype was picked up a small number of times. The chain combines TRBV5-1 with TRBJ2-1, with 9 bases fitting TRBD2. Germline loops: CDR1 SGHRS, CDR2 YFSETQ. This CDR3 has 15 amino acids. The V segment lost 1 base and the J segment 5 bases; nucleotides outside the gene matches: 4. CDR3: CASSLQRGANNEQFF. The CDR3 DNA reads TGCGCCAGCAGCTTGCAGCGGGGGGCCAACAATGAGCAGTTCTTC.

In its sample, this clonotype was seen a few times. V and J are TRBV10-1 and TRBJ2-1; 10 nucleotides agree with TRBD1. The CDR3 totals 15 residues. V was pared by 6 bases and J by 7 bases, with 9 bases of the junction left unmatched. Germline CDR1 reads WNHNN; CDR2 reads SYGVQD (reference sequence). Here the CDR3 DNA reads TGCGCCAGCAGAATGGGACAGGGGACGTCGAATGAGCAGTTCTTC. This codes for CASRMGQGTSNEQFF.

The chain employs TRBV19 and TRBJ2-2, with TRBD1 as a possible D gene (6 bases). V lost 5 bases, J lost 4 bases, and 11 bases lay in between. The CDR3 runs to 14 residues. The germline gives CDR1 LNHDA, CDR2 SQIVND (reference sequence). The CDR3 DNA sequence: TGTGCCAGTAGTGCCCAACAGGGCACCGGGGAGCTGTTTTTT. Amino acids: CASSAQQGTGELFF.

The chain is built from TRBV10-3 and TRBJ2-4; 11 nucleotides align to TRBD2. This CDR3 contains 15 residues. Germline V lookup: CDR1 ENHRY, CDR2 SYGVKD. Germline trimming cut 2 bases from V and 15 bases from J; bases unmatched to any gene: 12. CDR3 sequence: CAISERLAGPYERYF. DNA for the CDR3: TGTGCCATCAGTGAGAGACTAGCGGGACCCTACGAGCGGTACTTC.

Regarding this clonotype: Given the absence of the conserved phenylalanine or tryptophan at the CDR3 end, a read error is likely. The chain combines TRBV20-1 with TRBJ2-7; 9 nucleotides line up with TRBD2. This CDR3 is 13 amino acids long. CDR1 and CDR2 (germline): DFQATT, SNEGSKA (reference sequence). The J segment lost 10 bases and the V segment lost 6 bases, leaving 13 bases of the junction unmatched. The CDR3 region has the DNA TGCAGTGCAGGGTCCGGACTAGCGAGACTCCAGTACTGC. Translated: CSAGSGLARLQYC.

This clonotype has a handful of counts. V gene TRBV7-9 combines with J gene TRBJ2-7; D is perhaps TRBD1 (5 bases). Trimming cost V 5 bases and J 4 bases, with 12 bases left between them. CDR1 is SEHNR, CDR2 FQNEAQ, per germline (reference sequence). The CDR3 length is 13 residues. The CDR3 reads CASSVDRPYEQYF. CDR3 coding DNA: TGTGCCAGCAGCGTCGACAGACCGTACGAGCAGTACTTC.

This chain joins TRBV29-1 and TRBJ2-2; D ambiguous. Germline CDR1 and CDR2: SQVTM and ANQGSEA. Trimming cost V 6 bases and J 4 bases, with 9 bases left between them. CDR3 size: 12 residues. This chain's CDR3 is CSVQTVTGELFF. The CDR3 DNA reads as TGCAGCGTCCAGACGGTCACCGGGGAGCTGTTTTTT.

The sample holds a few counts of this clonotype. This chain joins TRBV6-6 and TRBJ2-5; 9 bases are a match to TRBD1. The CDR3 has 16 residues. Germline trimming cut 2 bases from V and 2 bases from J; bases unmatched to any gene: 6. CDR1 MNHNY and CDR2 SVGAGI come from the germline V gene (reference sequence). CDR3 DNA sequence: TGTGCCAGCAGTTACCCCACCGGGACAGGGCAAGAGACCCAGTACTTC. This gives the protein CASSYPTGTGQETQYF.

This clonotype was seen more than once but under ten times. The rearrangement links TRBV10-2 to TRBJ2-2, with D possibly matching TRBD2 (5 bases). This CDR3 is built from 14 residues. V was trimmed by 7 bases and J by 5 bases, leaving 14 bases between them. CDR1 and CDR2 from the germline V gene are WSHSY and SAAADI. This CDR3 reads CASNHREFTGELFF. The CDR3 coding sequence is TGCGCCAGCAACCACCGGGAATTTACCGGGGAGCTGTTTTTT.

The chain links TRBV6-1 to TRBJ1-5; D unclear. The CDR3 spans 15 residues. The germline gives CDR1 MNHNS, CDR2 SASEGT. V lost 4 bases and J 6 bases, leaving 16 bases between the germline ends. The CDR3 loop is CASSGKTSSAQPQHF. The DNA of the CDR3 is TGTGCCAGCAGTGGTAAGACATCTTCCGCTCAGCCCCAGCATTTT.

In this sample, this clonotype turned up many times. This chain connects TRBV15 to TRBJ1-2; D gene ambiguous. The CDR3 covers 15 residues. Trimming shortened V by 5 bases and J by 5 bases, and 18 bases separated the two germline ends. Looked up from germline, CDR1 is LNHNV and CDR2 is YYDKDF (reference sequence). This CDR3 is CATSVRHIARYGYTF. Here the CDR3 DNA reads TGTGCCACCAGCGTTCGACACATAGCTCGGTATGGCTACACCTTC.

This chain links TRBV28 with TRBJ2-1; D not resolved. V was shortened by 6 bases and J by 4 bases, with 13 bases between the two germline ends. Germline assignment: CDR1 MDHEN and CDR2 SYDVKM. The CDR3 runs to 14 residues. The CDR3 DNA is TGTGCCAGCAGCTCCCCCGATGGATACAATGAGCAGTTCTTC. Translated: CASSSPDGYNEQFF.

For this clonotype: Compared with germline, one end of the junction differs, possibly owing to a read error. The chain uses TRBV28 and TRBJ2-1; a possible D gene is TRBD1 (6 bases). This CDR3 contains 16 residues. CDR1 and CDR2 (germline): MDHEN, SYDVKM. The CDR3, as DNA: TGTGCCGGCAGCCTTACAGGGATGAGTTCCTACAATGGGCAGTTCTTC. This gives the protein CAGSLTGMSSYNGQFF.

The V gene is TRBV5-4, the J gene TRBJ2-5; D is unresolved. The CDR3 spans 13 residues. Germline-derived CDR1 and CDR2 are SGHNT and YYREEE (reference sequence). Trimming left V 4 bases short and J 1 base short, with 8 bases between. The CDR3 reads CASSTTIQETQYF. In DNA, the CDR3 is TGTGCCAGCAGCACGACAATCCAAGAGACCCAGTACTTC.

Details on this clonotype: One end of the junction does not line up with germline, which may come from a read error. V is TRBV20-1 and J is TRBJ1-4, with D uncertain. Germline loops: CDR1 DFQATT, CDR2 SNEGSKA (reference sequence). The CDR3 is 12 amino acids. CDR3 sequence: CSAPATNEKRFF. DNA for the CDR3: TGCAGTGCCCCAGCAACTAATGAAAAACGGTTTTTT.

The J gene is TRBJ2-5, the V gene TRBV4-1; D perhaps matches TRBD2 (6 bases). The CDR3 loop spans 15 amino acids. V was shortened by 0 bases and J by 2 bases, with 10 bases between the two germline ends. Per germline, CDR1 MGHRA and CDR2 YSYEKL. The CDR3 coding sequence is TGCGCCAGCAGCCAAGACGGTGCGGGGCAAGAGACCCAGTACTTC. Residues: CASSQDGAGQETQYF.

This sequence joins TRBV20-1 and TRBJ2-2; a possible D gene is TRBD1 (6 bases). The germline gives CDR1 DFQATT, CDR2 SNEGSKA (reference sequence). This CDR3 comprises 14 residues. Trimming cost V 1 base and J 1 base, with 7 bases left between them. The CDR3: CSARGGGNTGELFF. CDR3 nucleotide sequence: TGCAGTGCTAGAGGAGGGGGGAACACCGGGGAGCTGTTTTTT.

This clonotype was observed many times. This sequence joins TRBV6-6 and TRBJ2-1; D may correspond to TRBD1 or TRBD2 (5 bases each). The CDR3 is made up of 13 amino acids. V was trimmed by 6 bases and J by 0 bases, leaving 6 bases between them. Germline CDR1 reads MNHNY; CDR2 reads SVGAGI (reference sequence). Here the CDR3 reads CASSGASYNEQFF. CDR3 nucleotide sequence: TGTGCCAGCAGCGGGGCCTCCTACAATGAGCAGTTCTTC.

In DNA form, the CDR3 reads TGTGCCAGCAGCTTAGCGCAGGCCAGGAACACTGAAGCTTTCTTT. Its translation: CASSLAQARNTEAFF. The J gene is TRBJ1-1, the V gene TRBV7-9; D unclear. Trimming removed 0 bases at V and 1 base at J, with 9 bases between. The length of the CDR3 is 15 residues. Germline values: CDR1 SEHNR, CDR2 FQNEAQ (reference sequence).